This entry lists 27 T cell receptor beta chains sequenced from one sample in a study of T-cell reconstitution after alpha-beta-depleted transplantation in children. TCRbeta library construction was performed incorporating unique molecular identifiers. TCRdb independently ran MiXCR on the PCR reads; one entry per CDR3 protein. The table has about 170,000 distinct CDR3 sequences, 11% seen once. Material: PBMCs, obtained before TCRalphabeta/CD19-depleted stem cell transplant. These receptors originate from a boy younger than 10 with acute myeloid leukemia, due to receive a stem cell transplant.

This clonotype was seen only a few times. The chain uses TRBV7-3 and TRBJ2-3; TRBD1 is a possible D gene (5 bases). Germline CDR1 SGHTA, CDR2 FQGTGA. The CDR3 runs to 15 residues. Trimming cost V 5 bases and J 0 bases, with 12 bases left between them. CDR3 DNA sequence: TGTGCCAGCAGCCTAGGGGCAAAAAGCACAGATACGCAGTATTTT. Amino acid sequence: CASSLGAKSTDTQYF.

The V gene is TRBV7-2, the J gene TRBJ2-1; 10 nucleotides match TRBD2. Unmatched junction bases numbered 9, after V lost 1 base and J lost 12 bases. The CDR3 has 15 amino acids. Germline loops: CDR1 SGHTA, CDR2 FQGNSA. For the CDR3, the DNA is TGTGCCAGCAGCTTAGAAGCGGGAGGGCCAAGTGTGCAGTTCTTC. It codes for CASSLEAGGPSVQFF. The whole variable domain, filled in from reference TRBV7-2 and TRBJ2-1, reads GAGVSQSPSNKVTEKGKDVELRCDPISGHTALYWYRQSLGQGLEFLIYFQGNSAPDKSGLPSDRFSAERTGGSVSTLTIQRTQQEDSAVYLCASSLEAGGPSVQFFGPGTRLTVL.

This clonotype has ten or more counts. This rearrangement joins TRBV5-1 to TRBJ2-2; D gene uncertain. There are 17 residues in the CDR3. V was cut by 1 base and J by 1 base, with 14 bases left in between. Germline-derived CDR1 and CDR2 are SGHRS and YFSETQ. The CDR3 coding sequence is TGCGCCAGCAGCTTGAGTGTCAGCCTTTGGAACACCGGGGAGCTGTTTTTT. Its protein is CASSLSVSLWNTGELFF. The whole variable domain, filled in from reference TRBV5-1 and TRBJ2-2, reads KAGVTQTPRYLIKTRGQQVTLSCSPISGHRSVSWYQQTPGQGLQFLFEYFSETQRNKGNFPGRFSGRQFSNSRSEMNVSTLELGDSALYLCASSLSVSLWNTGELFFGEGSRLTVL.

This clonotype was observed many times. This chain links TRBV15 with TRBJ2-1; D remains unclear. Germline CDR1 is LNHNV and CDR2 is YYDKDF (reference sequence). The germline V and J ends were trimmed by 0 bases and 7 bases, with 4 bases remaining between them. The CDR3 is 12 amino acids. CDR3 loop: CATSRDGNEQFF. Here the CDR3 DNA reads TGTGCCACCAGCAGAGATGGGAATGAGCAGTTCTTC.

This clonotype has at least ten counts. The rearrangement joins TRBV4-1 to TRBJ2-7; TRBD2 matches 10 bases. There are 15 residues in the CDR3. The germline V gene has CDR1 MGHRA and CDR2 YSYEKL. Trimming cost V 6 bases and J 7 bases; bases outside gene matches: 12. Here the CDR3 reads CASRGTTSGLGEQYF. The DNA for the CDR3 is TGCGCCAGCAGAGGAACGACTAGCGGGTTGGGTGAGCAGTACTTC.

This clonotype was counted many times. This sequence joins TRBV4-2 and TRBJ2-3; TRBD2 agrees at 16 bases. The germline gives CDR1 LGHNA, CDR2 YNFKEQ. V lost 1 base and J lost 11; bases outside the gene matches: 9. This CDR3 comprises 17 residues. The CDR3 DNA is TGTGCCAGCAGCCAAGTGGGACTAGCGGGAGGGCCCGGTGGGCAGTATTTT. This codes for CASSQVGLAGGPGGQYF.

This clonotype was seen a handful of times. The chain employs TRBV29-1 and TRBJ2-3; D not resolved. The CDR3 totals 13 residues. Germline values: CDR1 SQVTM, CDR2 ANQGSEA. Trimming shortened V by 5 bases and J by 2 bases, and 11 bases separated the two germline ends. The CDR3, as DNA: TGCAGCGTTTCTGGTCGTCTCACAGATACGCAGTATTTT. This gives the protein CSVSGRLTDTQYF.

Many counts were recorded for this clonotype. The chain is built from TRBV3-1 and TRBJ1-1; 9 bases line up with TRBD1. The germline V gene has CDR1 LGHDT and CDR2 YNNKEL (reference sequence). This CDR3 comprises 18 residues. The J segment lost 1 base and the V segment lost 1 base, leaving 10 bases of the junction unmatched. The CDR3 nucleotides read TGTGCCAGCAGCCAAGGAGCCTCGGGACAGGGCCCGAACACTGAAGCTTTCTTT. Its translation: CASSQGASGQGPNTEAFF.

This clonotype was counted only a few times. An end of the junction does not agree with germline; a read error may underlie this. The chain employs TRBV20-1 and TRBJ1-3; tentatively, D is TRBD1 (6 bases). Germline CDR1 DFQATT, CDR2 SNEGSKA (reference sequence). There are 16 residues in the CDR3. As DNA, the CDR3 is TGCTGTGCTAGCCCCACACAGGGACTTGCGGGAAACACCATATATTTT. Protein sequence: CCASPTQGLAGNTIYF.

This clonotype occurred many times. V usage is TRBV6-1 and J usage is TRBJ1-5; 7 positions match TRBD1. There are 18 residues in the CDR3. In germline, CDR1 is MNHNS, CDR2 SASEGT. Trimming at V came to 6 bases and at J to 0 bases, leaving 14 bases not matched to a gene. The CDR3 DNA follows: TGTGCCAGCAGCCTTCCGGGGACAGATCCTTATAGCAATCAGCCCCAGCATTTT. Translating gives CASSLPGTDPYSNQPQHF.

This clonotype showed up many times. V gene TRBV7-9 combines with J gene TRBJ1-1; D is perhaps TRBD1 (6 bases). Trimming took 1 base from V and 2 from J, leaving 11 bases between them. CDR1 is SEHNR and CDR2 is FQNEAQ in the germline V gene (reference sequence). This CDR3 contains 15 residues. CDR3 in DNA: TGTGCCAGCAGCTTAGGCGACAGGCTAAACACTGAAGCTTTCTTT. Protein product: CASSLGDRLNTEAFF.

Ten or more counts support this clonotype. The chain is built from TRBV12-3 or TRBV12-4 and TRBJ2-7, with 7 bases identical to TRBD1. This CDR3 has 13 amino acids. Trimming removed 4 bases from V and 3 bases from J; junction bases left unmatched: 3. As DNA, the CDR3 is TGTGCCAGCAGTTACAGGGGTAGCTACGAGCAGTACGTC. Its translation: CASSYRGSYEQYV.

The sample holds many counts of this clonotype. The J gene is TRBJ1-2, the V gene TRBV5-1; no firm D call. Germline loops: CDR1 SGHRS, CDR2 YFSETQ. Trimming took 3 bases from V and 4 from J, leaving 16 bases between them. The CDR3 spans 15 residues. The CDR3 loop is CASSSPGIPIYGYTF. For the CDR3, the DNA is TGCGCCAGCAGCTCCCCTGGGATTCCTATCTATGGCTACACCTTC.

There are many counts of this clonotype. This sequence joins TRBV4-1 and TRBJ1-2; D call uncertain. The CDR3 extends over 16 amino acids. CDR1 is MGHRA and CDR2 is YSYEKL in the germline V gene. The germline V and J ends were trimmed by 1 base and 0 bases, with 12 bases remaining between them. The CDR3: CASSQVAGAPNYGYTF. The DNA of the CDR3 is TGCGCCAGCAGCCAAGTCGCCGGTGCACCTAACTATGGCTACACCTTC.

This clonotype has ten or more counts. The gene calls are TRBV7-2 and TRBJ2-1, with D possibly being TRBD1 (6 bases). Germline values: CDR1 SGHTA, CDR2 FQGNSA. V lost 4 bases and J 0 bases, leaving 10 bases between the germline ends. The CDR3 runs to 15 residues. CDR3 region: CASSSDRSSYNEQFF. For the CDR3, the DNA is TGTGCCAGCAGCTCTGACAGGAGCTCCTACAATGAGCAGTTCTTC.

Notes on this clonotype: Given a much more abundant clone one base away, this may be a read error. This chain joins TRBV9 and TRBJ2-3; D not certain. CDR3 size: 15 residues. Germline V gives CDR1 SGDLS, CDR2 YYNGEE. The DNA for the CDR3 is TGTGCCACCAGCCTTAGAGGCTCTTCCCAAGATACGCAGTATTTT. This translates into CATSLRGSSQDTQYF.

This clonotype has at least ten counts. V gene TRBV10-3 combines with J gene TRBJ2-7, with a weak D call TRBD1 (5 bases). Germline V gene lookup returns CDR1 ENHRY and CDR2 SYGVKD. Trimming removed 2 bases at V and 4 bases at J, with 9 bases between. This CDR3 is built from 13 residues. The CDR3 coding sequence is TGTGCCATCAGTGAGAGGCAGGGTTACGAGCAGTACGTC. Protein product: CAISERQGYEQYV.

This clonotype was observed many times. The CDR3 protein is CASSQTGAGGGYTF. CDR3 sequence (DNA): TGTGCCAGCAGTCAGACAGGGGCTGGCGGGGGCTACACCTTC. This sequence joins TRBV12-3 or TRBV12-4 and TRBJ1-2, with 8 bases matching TRBD1. CDR3 length: 14 amino acids. Trimming at V came to 5 bases and at J to 8 bases, leaving 10 bases not matched to a gene.

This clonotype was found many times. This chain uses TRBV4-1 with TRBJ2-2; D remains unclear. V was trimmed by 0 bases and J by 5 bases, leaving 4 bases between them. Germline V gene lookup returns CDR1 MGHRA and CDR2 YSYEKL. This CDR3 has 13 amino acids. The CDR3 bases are TGCGCCAGCAGCCAAGACCGAACCGGGGAGCTGTTTTTT. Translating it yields CASSQDRTGELFF.

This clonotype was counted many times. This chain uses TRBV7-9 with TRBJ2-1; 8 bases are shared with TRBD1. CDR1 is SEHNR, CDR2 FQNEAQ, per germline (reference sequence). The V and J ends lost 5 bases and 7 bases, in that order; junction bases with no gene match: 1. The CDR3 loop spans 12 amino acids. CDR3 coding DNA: TGTGCCAGCAGCCAGGGGGCAAATGAGCAGTTCTTC. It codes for CASSQGANEQFF.

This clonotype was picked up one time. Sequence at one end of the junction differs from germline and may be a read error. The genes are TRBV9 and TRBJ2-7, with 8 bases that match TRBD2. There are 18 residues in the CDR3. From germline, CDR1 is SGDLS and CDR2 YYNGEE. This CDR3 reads CSSSVLTLGREADYEQYF. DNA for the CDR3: TGTTCCAGCAGCGTCCTTACCTTGGGGCGGGAGGCCGACTACGAGCAGTACTTC.

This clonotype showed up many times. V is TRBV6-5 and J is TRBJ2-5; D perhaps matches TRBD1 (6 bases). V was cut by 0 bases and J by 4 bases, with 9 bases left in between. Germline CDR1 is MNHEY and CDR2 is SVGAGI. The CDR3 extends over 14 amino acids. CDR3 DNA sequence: TGTGCCAGCAGTTACTCGATCAGGGGAGAGACCCAGTACTTC. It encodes CASSYSIRGETQYF.

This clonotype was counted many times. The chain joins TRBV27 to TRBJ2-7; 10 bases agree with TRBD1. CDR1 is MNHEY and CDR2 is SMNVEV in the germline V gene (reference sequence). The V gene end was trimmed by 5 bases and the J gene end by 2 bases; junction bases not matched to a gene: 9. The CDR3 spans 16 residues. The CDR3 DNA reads TGTGCCAGCAGTCCTGCCCTAGGACAGGGGGCCTACGAGCAGTACTTC. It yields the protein CASSPALGQGAYEQYF.

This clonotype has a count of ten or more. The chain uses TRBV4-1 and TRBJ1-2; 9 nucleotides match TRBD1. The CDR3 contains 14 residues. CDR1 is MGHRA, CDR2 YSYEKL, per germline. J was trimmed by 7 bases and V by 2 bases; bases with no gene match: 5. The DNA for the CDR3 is TGCGCCAGCAGCCAATACAGGGGGCAGGGTGGCTACACCTTC. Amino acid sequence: CASSQYRGQGGYTF.

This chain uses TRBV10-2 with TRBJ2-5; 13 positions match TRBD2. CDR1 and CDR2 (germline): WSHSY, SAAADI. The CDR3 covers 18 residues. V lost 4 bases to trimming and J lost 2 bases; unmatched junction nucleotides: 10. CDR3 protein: CASSVWGGLAGRQETQYF. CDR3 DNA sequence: TGCGCCAGCAGTGTTTGGGGGGGACTAGCGGGGAGGCAAGAGACCCAGTACTTC.

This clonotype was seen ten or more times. CDR3 residues: CASSQGAGNTEAFF. The CDR3 DNA is TGCGCCAGCAGTCAGGGGGCCGGAAACACTGAAGCTTTCTTT. The V gene is TRBV5-1, the J gene TRBJ1-1; 8 nucleotides match TRBD1. V gave up 5 bases and J gave up 2 bases; unmatched junction bases: 5. Germline V CDR1 and CDR2: SGHRS, YFSETQ. The CDR3 runs 14 residues.

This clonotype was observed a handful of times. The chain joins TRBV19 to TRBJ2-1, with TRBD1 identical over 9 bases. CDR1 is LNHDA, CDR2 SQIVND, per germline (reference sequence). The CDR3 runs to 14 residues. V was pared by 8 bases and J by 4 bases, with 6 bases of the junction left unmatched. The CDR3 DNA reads TGTGCCAGTGCCCGGACAGGGGCGTACAATGAGCAGTTCTTC. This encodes CASARTGAYNEQFF.